What follows is one TCR beta chain and its context. Produced via immunoSEQ multiplex PCR; TCRdb's table is partial and in-frame only. The table includes around 71,000 clones, more than 70% detected once. The source of the sample is a study of control samples from healthy donors and cancer patients. With 3 bases removed from V and 7 bases from J, the gap between germline ends came to 17 bases. Germline CDR1 and CDR2: MDHEN and SYDVKM. There are 15 residues in the CDR3. The rearrangement uses TRBV28 and TRBJ2-3; weak D call: TRBD2 (5 bases). Sequencing input: PBMCs. The sequence was obtained from a woman in her fifties or sixties with head and neck cancer. CDR3: CASSLRTPKANTQYF. Here the CDR3 DNA reads TGTGCCAGCAGTTTGAGGACTCCAAAGGCGAATACGCAGTATTTT. Filled out from reference TRBV28 and TRBJ2-3, the complete variable domain reads DVKVTQSSRYLVKRTGEKVFLECVQDMDHENMFWYRQDPGLGLRLIYFSYDVKMKEKGDIPEGYSVSREKKERFSLILESASTNQTSMYLCASSLRTPKANTQYFGPGTRLTVL.